The rows below give T cell receptor beta chains drawn from one sample of a study of early T cells in non-severe SARS-CoV-2 infection. TCRdb re-derived calls from the 5' RACE reads in MiXCR, one entry per CDR3 protein. Here the sample spans 60,000 to 65,000 distinct CDR3 sequences, 7% to 9.5% being singletons. The sequencing used whole blood, collected at baseline. The receptors derive from an adult who was a healthcare worker with PCR-confirmed SARS-CoV-2 infection or an uninfected control (not recorded which). Each CDR3 is given with its conserved first and last residue. The D gene is left open where the match is weak. Rows may omit the clone size; those that give it use once, few, many or a size class.

>TRBD1|many|TRBJ2-3|TRBV11-2
CASSLRPGQGSTDTQYF
TGTGCCAGCAGCTTGCGACCGGGACAGGGAAGCACAGATACGCAGTATTTT
>TRBD1|many|TRBJ1-2|TRBV5-1
CASSKGQSYGYTF
TGCGCCAGCAGCAAGGGACAGTCCTATGGCTACACCTTC
>TRBD2|few|TRBJ2-7|TRBV10-3
CAIGPSGRYEQYF
TGTGCCATCGGGCCTAGCGGGAGATACGAGCAGTACTTC
>-|few|TRBJ1-2|TRBV10-3
CAISEHTGNGYTF
TGTGCCATCAGTGAGCACACAGGGAACGGCTACACCTTC
>TRBD2|-|TRBJ2-1|TRBV2
CASKASGTDEQFF
TGTGCCAGCAAGGCTAGCGGGACTGATGAGCAGTTCTTC
>TRBD2|-|TRBJ2-3|TRBV3-1
CASSQLGGGPSNTGDTQYF
TGTGCCAGCAGCCAACTGGGGGGAGGGCCCTCCAACACGGGAGATACGCAGTATTTT
>-|-|TRBJ2-7|TRBV6-5
CASSPRLVGYEQYF
TGTGCCAGCAGTCCGAGACTAGTAGGGTACGAGCAGTACTTC
>TRBD2|-|TRBJ2-1|TRBV20-1
CSAGRDYISNEQFF
TGCAGTGCTGGACGGGACTATATCTCCAATGAGCAGTTCTTC
>TRBD1|-|TRBJ2-3|TRBV7-9
CATDPLPRGQADTQYF
TGTGCCACCGACCCTCTTCCGAGGGGACAGGCAGATACGCAGTATTTT
>TRBD1|few|TRBJ2-2|TRBV6-5
CASSRQGFANTGELFF
TGTGCCAGCAGTCGACAGGGTTTTGCGAACACCGGGGAGCTGTTTTTT